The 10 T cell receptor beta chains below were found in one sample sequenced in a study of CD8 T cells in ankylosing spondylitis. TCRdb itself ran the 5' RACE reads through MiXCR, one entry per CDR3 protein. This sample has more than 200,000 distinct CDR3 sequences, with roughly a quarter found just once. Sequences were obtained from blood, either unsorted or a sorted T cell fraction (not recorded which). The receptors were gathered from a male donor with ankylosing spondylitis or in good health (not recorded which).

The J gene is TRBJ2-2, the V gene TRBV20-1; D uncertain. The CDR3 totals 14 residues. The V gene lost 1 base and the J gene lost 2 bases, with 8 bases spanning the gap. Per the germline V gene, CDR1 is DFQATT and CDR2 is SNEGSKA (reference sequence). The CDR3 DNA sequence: TGCAGTGCTAGAGTTCCGGCTAACACCGGGGAGCTGTTTTTT. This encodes CSARVPANTGELFF.

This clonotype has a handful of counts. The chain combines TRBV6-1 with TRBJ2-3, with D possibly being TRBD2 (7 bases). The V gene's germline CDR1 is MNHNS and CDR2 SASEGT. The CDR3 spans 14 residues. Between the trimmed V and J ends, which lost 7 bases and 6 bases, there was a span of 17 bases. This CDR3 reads CASTAGGAKDTQYF. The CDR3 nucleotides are TGTGCCAGCACCGCTGGGGGGGCCAAGGATACGCAGTATTTT.

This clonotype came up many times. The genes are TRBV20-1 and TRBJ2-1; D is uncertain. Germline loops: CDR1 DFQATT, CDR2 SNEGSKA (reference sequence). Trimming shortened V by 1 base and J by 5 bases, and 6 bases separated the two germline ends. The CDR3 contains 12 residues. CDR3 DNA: TGCAGTGCTAGAGGATCGAACAATGAGCAGTTCTTC. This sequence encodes CSARGSNNEQFF.

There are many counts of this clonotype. CDR3 nucleotide sequence: TGTGCCATCAGTGCCCGGGACAGGGGGAATGAAAAACTGTTTTTT. Translated, it gives CAISARDRGNEKLFF. The chain recombines TRBV10-3 with TRBJ1-4; the match to TRBD1 covers 11 bases. With 4 bases clipped from V and 5 bases from J, the junction kept 3 bases outside the gene matches. Germline lookup yields CDR1 ENHRY and CDR2 SYGVKD. The CDR3 extends over 15 amino acids.

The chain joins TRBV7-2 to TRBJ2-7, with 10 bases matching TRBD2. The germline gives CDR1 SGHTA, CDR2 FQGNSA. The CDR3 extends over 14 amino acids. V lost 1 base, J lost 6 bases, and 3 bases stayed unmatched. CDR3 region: CASSLEAGGLEQYF. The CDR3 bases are TGTGCCAGCAGCTTAGAAGCGGGGGGGCTCGAGCAGTACTTC. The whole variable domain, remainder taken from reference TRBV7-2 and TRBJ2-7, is GAGVSQSPSNKVTEKGKDVELRCDPISGHTALYWYRQSLGQGLEFLIYFQGNSAPDKSGLPSDRFSAERTGGSVSTLTIQRTQQEDSAVYLCASSLEAGGLEQYFGPGTRLTVT.

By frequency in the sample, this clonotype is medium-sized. CDR3 DNA: TGCAGTGCCAGACAGGGGTTCGGCGGGGAGCTGTTTTTT. It is translated as CSARQGFGGELFF. The chain joins TRBV20-1 to TRBJ2-2; 8 bases align to TRBD1. V lost 6 bases, J lost 7 bases, and 7 bases stayed unmatched. Germline V CDR1 and CDR2: DFQATT, SNEGSKA (reference sequence). The CDR3 sequence is 13 residues long.

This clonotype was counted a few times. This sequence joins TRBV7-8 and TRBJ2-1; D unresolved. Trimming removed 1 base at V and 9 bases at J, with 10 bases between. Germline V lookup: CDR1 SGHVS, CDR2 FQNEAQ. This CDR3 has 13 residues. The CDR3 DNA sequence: TGTGCCAGCAGCTTAGAGGGCGGTGGTGAGCAGTTCTTC. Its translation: CASSLEGGGEQFF. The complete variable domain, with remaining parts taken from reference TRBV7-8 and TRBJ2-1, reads GAGVSQSPRYKVAKRGQDVALRCDPISGHVSLFWYQQALGQGPEFLTYFQNEAQLDKSGLPSDRFFAERPEGSVSTLKIQRTQQEDSAVYLCASSLEGGGEQFFGPGTRLTVL.

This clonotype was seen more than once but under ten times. CDR3 amino acids: CASSYSLAEHTGELFF. The CDR3 bases are TGTGCCAGCAGTTACTCGTTAGCGGAGCACACCGGGGAGCTGTTTTTT. V is TRBV6-5 and J is TRBJ2-2; a weak D match, TRBD2 (6 bases). The CDR3 sequence is 16 residues long. Germline V gives CDR1 MNHEY, CDR2 SVGAGI. Trimming removed 0 bases from V and 3 bases from J, with 11 bases in between.

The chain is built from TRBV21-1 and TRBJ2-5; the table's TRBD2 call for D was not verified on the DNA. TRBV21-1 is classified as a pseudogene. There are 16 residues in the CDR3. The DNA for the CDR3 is TGTGCCAGCAGCACCCGCCGTACATCCCTTAAAGAGACCCAGTACTTC. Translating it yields CASSTRRTSLKETQYF.

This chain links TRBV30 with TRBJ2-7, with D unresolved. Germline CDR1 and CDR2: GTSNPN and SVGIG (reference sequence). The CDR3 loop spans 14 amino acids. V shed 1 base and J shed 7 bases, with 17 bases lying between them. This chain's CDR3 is CAWSGQAGLGEQYF. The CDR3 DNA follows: TGTGCCTGGAGTGGGCAAGCCGGGCTGGGAGAGCAGTACTTC.